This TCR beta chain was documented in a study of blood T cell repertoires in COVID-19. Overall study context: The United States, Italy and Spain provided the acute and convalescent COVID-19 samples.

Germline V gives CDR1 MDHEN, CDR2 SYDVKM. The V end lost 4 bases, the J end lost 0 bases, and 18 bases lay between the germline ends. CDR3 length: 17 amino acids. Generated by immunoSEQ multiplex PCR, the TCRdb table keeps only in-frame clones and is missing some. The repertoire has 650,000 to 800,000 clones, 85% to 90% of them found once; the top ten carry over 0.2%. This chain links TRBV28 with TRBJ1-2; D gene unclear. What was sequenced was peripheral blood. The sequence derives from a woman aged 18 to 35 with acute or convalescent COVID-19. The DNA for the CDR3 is TGTGCCAGCAGTTACAACGCGGGAATAAGACCTAACTATGGCTACACCTTC. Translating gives CASSYNAGIRPNYGYTF.